This T cell receptor (beta chain) was sequenced for a study of T cells in Graves' hyperthyroidism and ophthalmopathy (dated by TCRdb to about 2019). Looking at the study overall: Peripheral blood samples were taken at initial diagnosis, before any treatment was given. TCR V-J signatures able to tell the groups apart were searched for in a discovery cohort of 100 or so patients, of whom 40 to 45 had Graves' ophthalmopathy and roughly 57 had stable Graves' hyperthyroidism. Once sampling was done, hyperthyroidism patients were given methimazole at a starting dose of 30 mg daily, whereas ophthalmopathy patients were given high-dose intravenous methylprednisolone. In more than 5 Graves' hyperthyroidism patients, the study also compared T-cell repertoires from thyroid tissue with T-cell repertoires from blood. The approximately 97 discovery patients were randomly divided into training and test sets at a 7:3 ratio. Prospective prediction of ophthalmopathy was tested in an independent validation cohort of approximately 19 hyperthyroidism patients and 15 to 17 patients who later progressed to ophthalmopathy. The paper describes TCR Vbeta CDR3 sequencing of 120 to 150 peripheral blood samples, made up of about 41 ophthalmopathy patients, more than 70 hyperthyroidism patients and about 17 progressor patients. Study-level results and caveats: During validation, the model predicted progression to ophthalmopathy a median of around 6 months ahead of onset, with 70.59% sensitivity and roughly 72% specificity. Most expanded thyroid clonotypes (frequency above 0.001) were also detected in blood, suggesting blood repertoires may reflect thyroid immune responses. No statistical method was used to set the sample size in advance, and investigators knew the group allocation. Ophthalmopathy was separated from stable hyperthyroidism by a 13 V-J signature model, with 85% to 90% sensitivity and around 81% specificity obtained in cross-validation and 80%/75% obtained in testing.

A patient counted as having stable Graves' hyperthyroidism if no progression to ophthalmopathy occurred over 18 months of follow-up. Hyperthyroidism patients were newly diagnosed, with disease duration under 2 months, and aged 18 to 65 years. Exclusion was applied to patients with uncontrolled infections, other autoimmune diseases, pregnancy or lactation. Clinical symptoms, serum thyroxine and TRAb, thyroid ultrasound, and orbital computed tomography formed the basis for the diagnoses. PBMCs were separated from under 11 ml of fresh peripheral blood using Ficoll-Paque density gradient centrifugation. Trizol reagent was used to extract total RNA, and RNA quality was then checked on an Agilent 2100 Bioanalyzer. Amplification of TCR beta CDR3 regions was carried out from RNA transcripts. For the first round of RT-PCR on the TCR CDR3, the HTBI primer set was used together with the Qiagen OneStep RT-PCR kit. Libraries were constructed in a second round of multiplex PCR, after which size selection and purification were carried out. Sequencing of the libraries was done on an Illumina HiSeq2000 using paired-end 100 bp reads. As for how the authors treated the data: SOAPnuke was used to process the raw data, removing reads that contained adapters or uncalled bases, had a mean Phred below 15, or lacked an exact match to the constant primer or identifier. High-quality paired reads were merged with COPE v1.2.5, and unique nucleotide sequences were defined as clonotypes. Clonotypes were aligned to IMGT TRBV, TRBD and TRBJ reference segments using MiTCR v1.1. The analysis was restricted to V-J combinations with a frequency above 0.0001, which together covered 99.2% of the repertoires. The TCS score was defined as the ratio of F50 (clonal expansion) to E x V (chaos), calculated using BLOSUM62-based TCRdist between CDR3 peptides within each V-J. Welch's t-statistics and random forest reduced some 510 V-J features to under 15, which were used in a naive Bayes classifier (R e1071). Using fastp trimming at Q25 and MiXCR clonotype assembly, TCRdb reanalyzed the public sequencing data and kept in-frame beta chains. Rows with a matching CDR3 protein are joined into one entry that keeps the most common DNA and genes. These V and J calls derive from TCRdb rather than the authors' analysis. The sample yields about 360,000 distinct CDR3 sequences; under 15% were counted once. The ten largest clones take up around a tenth of the sample.

In the case of this clonotype: What this receptor recognizes is not known. Within one base of it there is no much larger clone, and no base qualities were kept.

The CDR3 runs 13 amino acids, cysteine and phenylalanine included. CDR3 DNA only is kept here, 39 bases in frame from base 1. The germline ends are 15 bases apart after V is trimmed by 6 bases and J by 7 bases. The germline V gene (reference sequence) yields LNHDA for CDR1 and SQIVND for CDR2. The clonotype originates from a woman younger than 35 with Graves' hyperthyroidism. In this chain, TRBV19 is recombined with TRBJ1-2, with the identity of the D gene unclear. Sequencing was carried out using blood. The DNA is TGTGCCAGTAGCGTCGCTGGCCGGGTTGGCTACACCTTC. This codes for CASSVAGRVGYTF.